This record concerns one T cell receptor (beta chain) sequence. The antigen is undetermined. Assay used: immunoSEQ multiplex PCR; TCRdb lists only in-frame clones, some missing. This table holds 350,000 to 450,000 clones, about nine tenths found once. The record originates from a study of Ad26.COV2.S vaccination and SARS-CoV-2 variants. Findings and limits, study-wide: Once vaccination had occurred, spike-specific CD8+ and CD4+ T cell responses reportedly showed substantial breadth. Spike-specific TCR breadth ran higher among vaccine recipients than placebo recipients.

Trimming pared 2 bases from V and 6 bases from J, leaving 11 bases between. This CDR3 spans 13 amino acids. Germline V lookup: CDR1 SGHDN, CDR2 FVKESK. Sample treatment: some 19 received Ad26.COV2.S at low or high dose, single or two shots; several received placebo; per-sample allocation not given. Collection of samples fell on day 63 after the first vaccine or placebo injection. A Boston donor was an adult aged 18-55 years. The administered vaccine (an Ad26 vector) expressed Wuhan-strain SARS-CoV-2 spike. The V and J genes are TRBV14 and TRBJ2-7, with D perhaps TRBD2 (6 bases). The sample here was peripheral blood, taken in a trial of Ad26.COV2.S vaccine versus placebo. This clonotype originated in a person aged 18-65 years who received the Ad26.COV2.S COVID-19 vaccine or a placebo. CDR3 coding DNA: TGTGCCAGCAGCCAATGGGCGGGGACCGAGCAGTACTTC. Its protein product is CASSQWAGTEQYF.